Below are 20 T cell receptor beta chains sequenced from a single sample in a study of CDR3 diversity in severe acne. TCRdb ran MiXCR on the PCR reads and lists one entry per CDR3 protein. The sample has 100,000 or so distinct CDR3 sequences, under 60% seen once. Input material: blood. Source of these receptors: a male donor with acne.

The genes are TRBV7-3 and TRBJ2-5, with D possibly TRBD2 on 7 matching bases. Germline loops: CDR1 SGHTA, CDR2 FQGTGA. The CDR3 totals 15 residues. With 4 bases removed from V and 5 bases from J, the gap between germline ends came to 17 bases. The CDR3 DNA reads TGTGCCAGCAGCTCCCAAGGGGGGGAGCGGGAGACCCAGTACTTC. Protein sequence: CASSSQGGERETQYF.

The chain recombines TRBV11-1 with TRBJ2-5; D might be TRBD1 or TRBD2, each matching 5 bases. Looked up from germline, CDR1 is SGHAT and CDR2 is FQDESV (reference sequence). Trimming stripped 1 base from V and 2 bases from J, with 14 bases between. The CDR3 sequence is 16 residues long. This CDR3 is CASSLVGTGTQETQYF. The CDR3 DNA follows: TGTGCCAGCAGCTTAGTGGGGACGGGAACACAAGAGACCCAGTACTTC.

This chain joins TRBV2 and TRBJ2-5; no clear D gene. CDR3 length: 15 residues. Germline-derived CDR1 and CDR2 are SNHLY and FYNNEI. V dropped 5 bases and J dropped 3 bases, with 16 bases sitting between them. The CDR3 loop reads CASSSYLPSKETQYF. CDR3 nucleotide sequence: TGTGCCAGCAGTTCGTACCTCCCGAGCAAAGAGACCCAGTACTTC.

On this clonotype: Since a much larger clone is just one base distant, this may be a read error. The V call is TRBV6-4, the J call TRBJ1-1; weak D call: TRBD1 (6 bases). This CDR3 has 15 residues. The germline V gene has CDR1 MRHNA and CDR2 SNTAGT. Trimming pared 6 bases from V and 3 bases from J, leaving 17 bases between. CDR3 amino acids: CASRASDRPDTEAFF. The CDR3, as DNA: TGTGCCAGCAGAGCGTCAGACAGGCCGGACACTGAAGCTTTCTTT.

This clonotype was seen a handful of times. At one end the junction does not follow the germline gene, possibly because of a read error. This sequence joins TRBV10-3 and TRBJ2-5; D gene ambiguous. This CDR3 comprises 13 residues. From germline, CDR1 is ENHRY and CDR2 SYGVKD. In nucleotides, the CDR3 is TGTGCCACCAGTGATAGGGACCAAGAGACCCAGTACTTC. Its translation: CATSDRDQETQYF.

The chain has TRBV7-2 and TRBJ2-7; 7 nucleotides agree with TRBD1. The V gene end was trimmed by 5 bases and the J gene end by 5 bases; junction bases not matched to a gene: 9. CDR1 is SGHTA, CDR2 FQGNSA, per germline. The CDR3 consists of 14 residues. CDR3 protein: CASSTGAFLNEQYF. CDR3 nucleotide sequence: TGTGCCAGCAGCACAGGGGCGTTCTTGAACGAGCAGTACTTC.

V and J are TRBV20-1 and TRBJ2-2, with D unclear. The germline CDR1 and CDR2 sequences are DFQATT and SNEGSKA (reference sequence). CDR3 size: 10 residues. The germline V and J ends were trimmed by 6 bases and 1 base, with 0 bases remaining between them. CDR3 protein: CSANTGELFF. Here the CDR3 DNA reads TGCAGTGCGAACACCGGGGAGCTGTTTTTT.

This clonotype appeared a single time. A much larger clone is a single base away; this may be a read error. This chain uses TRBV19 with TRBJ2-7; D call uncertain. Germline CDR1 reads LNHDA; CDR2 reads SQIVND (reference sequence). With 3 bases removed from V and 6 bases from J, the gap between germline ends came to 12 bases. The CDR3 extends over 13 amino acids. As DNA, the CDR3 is TGTGCCAGTAGTATTCCAACAATCCTCGAGCAGTACTTC. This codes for CASSIPTILEQYF.

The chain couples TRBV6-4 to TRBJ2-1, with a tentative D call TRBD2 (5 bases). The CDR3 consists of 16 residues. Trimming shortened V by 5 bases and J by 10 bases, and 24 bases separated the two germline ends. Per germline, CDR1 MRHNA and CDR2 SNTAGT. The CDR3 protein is CASSFPSDSARAEQFF. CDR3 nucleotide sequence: TGTGCCAGCAGTTTCCCGTCGGATAGCGCGAGGGCCGAGCAGTTCTTC.

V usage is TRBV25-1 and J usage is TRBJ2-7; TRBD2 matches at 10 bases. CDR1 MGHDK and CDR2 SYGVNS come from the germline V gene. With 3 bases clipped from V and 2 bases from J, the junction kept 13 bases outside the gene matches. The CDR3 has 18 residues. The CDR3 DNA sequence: TGTGCCAGCAGTGATCACCTTAAAGCGGGAGGGAGTACCTACGAGCAGTACTTC. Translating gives CASSDHLKAGGSTYEQYF.

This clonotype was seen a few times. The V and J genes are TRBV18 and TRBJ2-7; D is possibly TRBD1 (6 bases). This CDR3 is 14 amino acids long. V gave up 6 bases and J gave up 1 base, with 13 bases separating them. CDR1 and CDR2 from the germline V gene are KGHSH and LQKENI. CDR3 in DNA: TGTGCCAGCTCCGAGGACAGTCTTTCCTACGAGCAGTACTTC. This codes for CASSEDSLSYEQYF.

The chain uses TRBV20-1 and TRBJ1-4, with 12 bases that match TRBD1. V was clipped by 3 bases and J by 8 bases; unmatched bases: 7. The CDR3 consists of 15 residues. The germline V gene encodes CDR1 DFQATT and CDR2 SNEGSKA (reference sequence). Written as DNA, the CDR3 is TGCAGTGCTAGGGAAGGGACAGGGGGCAACGAAAAACTGTTTTTT. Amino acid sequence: CSAREGTGGNEKLFF.

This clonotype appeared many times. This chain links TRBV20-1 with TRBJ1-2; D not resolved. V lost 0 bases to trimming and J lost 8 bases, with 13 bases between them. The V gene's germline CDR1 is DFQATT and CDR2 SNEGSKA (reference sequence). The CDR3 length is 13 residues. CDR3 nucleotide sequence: TGCAGTGCTAGAGATCTTTGGGCAGGCGGCTACACCTTC. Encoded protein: CSARDLWAGGYTF.

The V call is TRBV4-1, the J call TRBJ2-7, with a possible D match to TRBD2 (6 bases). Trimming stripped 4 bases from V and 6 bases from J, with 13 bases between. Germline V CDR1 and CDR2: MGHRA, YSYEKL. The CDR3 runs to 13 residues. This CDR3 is CASSPILASEQYF. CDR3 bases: TGCGCCAGCAGCCCTATACTAGCCAGCGAGCAGTACTTC.

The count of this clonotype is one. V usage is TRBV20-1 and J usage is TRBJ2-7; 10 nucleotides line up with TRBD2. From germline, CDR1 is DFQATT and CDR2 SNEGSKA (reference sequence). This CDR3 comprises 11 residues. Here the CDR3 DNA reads TGCAGCGGACTAGCGGCCTACGAGCAGTACTTC. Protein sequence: CSGLAAYEQYF.

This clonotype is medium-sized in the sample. The CDR3 DNA follows: TGCAGTGCCATCCCAGGGGGCGCGTACACTGAAGCTTTCTTT. It encodes CSAIPGGAYTEAFF. The chain carries TRBV20-1 and TRBJ1-1, with 8 bases aligning to TRBD1. CDR1 DFQATT and CDR2 SNEGSKA come from the germline V gene (reference sequence). This CDR3 has 14 amino acids. The junction had 9 bases not matched to a gene; V was cut back by 6 bases and J by 3 bases.

CDR3 residues: CASLPGQVSSYGYTF. CDR3 coding DNA: TGTGCCAGTTTGCCGGGACAGGTAAGCTCCTATGGCTACACCTTC. This chain links TRBV19 with TRBJ1-2; TRBD1 aligns across 8 bases. The CDR3 spans 15 residues. Germline assignment: CDR1 LNHDA and CDR2 SQIVND (reference sequence). The junction had 12 bases not matched to a gene; V was cut back by 8 bases and J by 4 bases.

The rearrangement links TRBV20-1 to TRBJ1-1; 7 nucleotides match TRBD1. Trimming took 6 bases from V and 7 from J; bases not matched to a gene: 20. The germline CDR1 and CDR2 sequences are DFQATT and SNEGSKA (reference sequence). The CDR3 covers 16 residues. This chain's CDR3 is CSASSLWNDRDSEAFF. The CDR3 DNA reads TGCAGTGCCAGCAGTTTATGGAATGACCGGGACAGTGAAGCTTTCTTT.

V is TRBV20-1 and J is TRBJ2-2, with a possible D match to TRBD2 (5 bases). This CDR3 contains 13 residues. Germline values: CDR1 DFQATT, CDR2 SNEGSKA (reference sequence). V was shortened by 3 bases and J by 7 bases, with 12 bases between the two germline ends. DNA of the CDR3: TGCAGTGCTAGGGCTATTACTAGCGGGGAGCTGTTTTTT. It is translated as CSARAITSGELFF.

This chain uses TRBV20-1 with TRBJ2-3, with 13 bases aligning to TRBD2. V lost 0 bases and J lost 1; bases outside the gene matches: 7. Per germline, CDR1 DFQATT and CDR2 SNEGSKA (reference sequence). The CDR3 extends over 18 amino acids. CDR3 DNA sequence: TGCAGTGCTAGAGATGTAACTAGCGGGAGGGGCGGCACAGATACGCAGTATTTT. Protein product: CSARDVTSGRGGTDTQYF.